The rows below give T cell receptor beta chains drawn from one sample of a study of human T cells and chemical hapten exposure. TCRdb redid the calling of the RACE reads with MiXCR, one entry per CDR3 protein. The sample has 38,000 or so distinct CDR3 sequences; 9.5% are singletons. This sample comprised whole blood, obtained in connection with sensitization to the hapten diphenylcyclopropenone (DPC). These receptors all stem from a man aged 45-65 years with alopecia areata. Some clones in this sample may be carry-over from other donors' samples. The CDR3 runs from the conserved cysteine through the conserved F or W. D genes are given only for firm matches. Rows give clone size only sometimes, using once, few, many, or a class for an expanded clone.

d_call	j_call	clone_size	v_call	cdr3_aa	cdr3_nt
.	TRBJ2-1	.	TRBV5-1	CASSFGQSYNEQFF	TGCGCCAGCAGCTTCGGGCAGTCCTACAATGAGCAGTTCTTC
.	TRBJ2-3	many	TRBV28	CASRRAADTQYF	TGTGCCTCCAGACGGGCGGCAGATACGCAGTATTTT
.	TRBJ2-1	.	TRBV7-2	CASSLAAPPYNEQFF	TGTGCCAGCAGCTTAGCTGCCCCCCCCTACAATGAGCAGTTCTTC
.	TRBJ2-4	few	TRBV18	CASSPLTIGDKNIQYF	TGTGCCAGCTCACCACTAACGATCGGAGACAAAAACATTCAGTACTTC
TRBD2	TRBJ2-1	few	TRBV7-2	CASSSKREGNEQFF	TGTGCCAGCAGCTCCAAGCGGGAGGGCAATGAGCAGTTCTTC
TRBD2	TRBJ2-1	few	TRBV12-3/TRBV12-4	CASSPWQKRGVHNEQFF	TGTGCCAGCAGCCCTTGGCAAAAGCGGGGGGTACACAATGAGCAGTTCTTC
.	TRBJ2-7	many	TRBV20-1	CSARAPNGHEQYF	TGCAGTGCTAGAGCGCCTAACGGGCACGAGCAGTACTTC
.	TRBJ2-7	many	TRBV20-1	CSAGFGTYEQYF	TGCAGCGCAGGGTTTGGGACATACGAGCAGTACTTC
.	TRBJ2-7	many	TRBV4-1	CASSVPTAEGKQYF	TGCGCCAGCAGCGTACCCACAGCCGAAGGCAAGCAGTACTTC
.	TRBJ1-5	many	TRBV6-5	CASSTEYSNQPQHF	TGTGCCAGCTCGACGGAATATAGCAATCAGCCCCAGCATTTT
TRBD1	TRBJ2-5	many	TRBV4-2	CASSQGQTGGAETQYF	TGTGCCAGCAGCCAAGGGCAGACAGGGGGCGCCGAGACCCAGTACTTC
.	TRBJ2-1	few	TRBV29-1	CSVSRVNEQFF	TGCAGCGTCTCCAGGGTTAATGAGCAGTTCTTC
.	TRBJ2-7	few	TRBV7-2	CASSLAWTSSYEQYF	TGTGCCAGCAGCTTAGCCTGGACCTCCTCCTACGAGCAGTACTTC
TRBD2	TRBJ2-3	.	TRBV28	CASSGSGRGPDTQYF	TGTGCCAGCAGTGGGAGCGGGAGAGGGCCAGATACGCAGTATTTT
.	TRBJ1-2	.	TRBV29-1	CSVEEGTAYGYTF	TGCAGCGTTGAAGAGGGGACCGCTTATGGCTACACCTTC
.	TRBJ2-1	many	TRBV28	CASTRGGTVDNEQFF	TGTGCCAGCACCCGCGGCGGGACGGTGGACAATGAGCAGTTCTTC
.	TRBJ2-4	many	TRBV21-1	CASLCVRVKNIQYF	TGTGCCAGCCTATGTGTGAGGGTCAAAAACATTCAGTACTTC
.	TRBJ1-2	.	TRBV11-2	CASSQLGVYGYTF	TGTGCCAGCAGCCAACTCGGGGTCTATGGCTACACCTTC
.	TRBJ2-5	many	TRBV11-2	CASSLEGGSQETQYF	TGTGCCAGCAGCTTAGAGGGGGGAAGCCAAGAGACCCAGTACTTC
.	TRBJ2-5	many	TRBV7-9	CASSWGVQETQYF	TGTGCCAGCAGCTGGGGGGTACAAGAGACCCAGTACTTC
TRBD2	TRBJ2-5	many	TRBV6-2/TRBV6-3	CASSQGLRAETQYF	TGTGCCAGCAGCCAGGGACTACGAGCGGAGACCCAGTACTTC
.	TRBJ1-1	few	TRBV6-1	CASSEMGGRPPTEAFF	TGTGCCAGCAGTGAAATGGGGGGCCGCCCCCCCACTGAAGCTTTCTTT
TRBD2	TRBJ2-2	.	TRBV28	CASSPVVPGLAGGHTGELFF	TGTGCCAGCAGTCCTGTGGTCCCGGGACTAGCGGGAGGGCACACCGGGGAGCTGTTTTTT
.	TRBJ2-7	few	TRBV6-2/TRBV6-3	CASSYPRTANSYEQYF	TGTGCCAGCAGTTACCCCCGAACAGCGAACTCCTACGAGCAGTACTTC
.	TRBJ1-5	.	TRBV6-2/TRBV6-3	CASSYSARRQPQHF	TGTGCCAGCAGTTACTCGGCCCGGAGACAGCCCCAGCATTTT
.	TRBJ2-5	.	TRBV7-2	CASSLYSQESQYF	TGTGCCAGCAGCTTGTATTCTCAAGAGTCCCAGTACTTC
.	TRBJ1-4	many	TRBV7-8	CASSLSREKLFF	TGTGCCAGCAGCTTGTCGCGTGAAAAACTGTTTTTT
.	TRBJ2-1	.	TRBV5-1	CASSLSTGPSNEQFF	TGCGCCAGCAGCTTAAGCACAGGGCCGAGCAATGAGCAGTTCTTC
.	TRBJ2-2	many	TRBV19	CASSTGVGTGELFF	TGTGCCAGTAGTACCGGGGTGGGCACCGGGGAGCTGTTTTTT
TRBD2	TRBJ2-1	many	TRBV20-1	CSARGNRLAGGYNEQFF	TGCAGTGCTAGAGGGAACAGACTAGCGGGAGGTTATAATGAGCAGTTCTTC
TRBD2	TRBJ2-7	many	TRBV12-3/TRBV12-4	CASSGLAGTYEQYF	TGTGCCAGCAGCGGACTAGCGGGGACCTACGAGCAGTACTTC